The 5 T cell receptor beta chains presented below share a single source sample, sequenced in a study of response to subunit inactivated influenza vaccine. MiXCR, run by TCRdb on the RT-PCR reads, gives a single entry per CDR3 protein. The sample has 590,000 or so distinct CDR3 sequences; 11% to 15% are singletons. The source was PBMCs from blood, collected roughly 2 weeks before vaccination. Receptors were obtained from a man aged 50 to 59 who received an inactivated influenza vaccine.

The chain recombines TRBV4-3 with TRBJ2-1; D gene uncertain. Germline V gene lookup returns CDR1 LGHNA and CDR2 YSLEER. V was pared by 0 bases and J by 4 bases, with 7 bases between. The CDR3 runs to 14 residues. CDR3 loop: CASSQDVGYNEQFF. The CDR3 nucleotides are TGCGCCAGCAGCCAAGATGTGGGGTACAATGAGCAGTTCTTC.

This rearrangement joins TRBV7-2 to TRBJ2-7; 7 bases match TRBD1. This CDR3 region has 15 residues. V lost 5 bases and J lost 4; bases outside the gene matches: 11. Germline CDR1 is SGHTA and CDR2 is FQGNSA. In DNA form, the CDR3 reads TGTGCCAGCAGCCCAATGGGACAGAACAATTACGAGCAGTACTTC. Its protein is CASSPMGQNNYEQYF.

A note on this clonotype: A much more abundant neighbour one base away suggests this may be a read error. The chain uses TRBV6-1 and TRBJ2-4; 7 positions agree with TRBD1. The junction had 4 bases not matched to a gene; V was cut back by 9 bases and J by 5 bases. CDR1 MNHNS and CDR2 SASEGT come from the germline V gene. This CDR3 contains 12 residues. The CDR3 protein is CASRTGENIQYF. The CDR3 region has the DNA TGTGCCAGTCGTACAGGGGAAAACATTCAGTACTTC.

The rearrangement uses TRBV7-9 and TRBJ1-1, with a possible D match to TRBD1 (6 bases). The CDR3 runs 15 residues. The V end lost 4 bases, the J end lost 11 bases, and 23 bases lay between the germline ends. Germline V lookup: CDR1 SEHNR, CDR2 FQNEAQ (reference sequence). The CDR3 sequence is CASSSNQRRGGSAFF. CDR3 sequence (DNA): TGTGCCAGCAGCTCGAATCAGCGCAGGGGTGGCAGCGCTTTCTTT.

V usage is TRBV4-2 and J usage is TRBJ2-1; D remains ambiguous. Germline assignment: CDR1 LGHNA and CDR2 YNFKEQ. The CDR3 spans 13 residues. Trimming cost V 0 bases and J 5 bases, with 5 bases left between them. The CDR3 nucleotides are TGTGCCAGCAGCCAAGACGGGCACAATGAGCAGTTCTTC. Its protein is CASSQDGHNEQFF.